This T cell receptor beta chain derives from a study of cytomegalovirus exposure and HLA in healthy donors. CDR3 length: 15 amino acids. In germline, CDR1 is LNHDA, CDR2 SQIVND (reference sequence). The V end was cut by 9 bases, the J end by 4 bases, with 21 bases between. Concerning this clone: Its antigen remains unidentified.

Vbeta (60) and Jbeta (13) primers were used in the PCR. Data came from immunoSEQ multiplex PCR; TCRdb stores just in-frame clones and leaves some out. The repertoire holds 150,000 to 200,000 clones, with 75% to 85% as singletons. General observations from the study: Later work showed greater clonal expansion in HLA-associated TCR beta chains than in equally common others. The classifier reportedly diagnosed cytomegalovirus status with high sensitivity and specificity. In most subjects, TCR beta sequences reportedly gave accurate predictions of HLA-A and HLA-B alleles.

This receptor was identified in a woman in her late teens or twenties in good health and CMV-seropositive. The V gene is TRBV19, the J gene TRBJ1-2; D may be TRBD1 (6 bases). What was sequenced was PBMCs. The CDR3 DNA follows: TGTGCCAGCACCCCCTTGACTGGGACAAGCTATGGCTACACCTTC. Its protein is CASTPLTGTSYGYTF.